This passage covers 2 T cell receptor beta chains from one sample sequenced in a study of CD8 T cells in ankylosing spondylitis. TCRdb independently ran MiXCR on the 5' RACE reads; one entry per CDR3 protein. The sample has roughly 42,000 distinct CDR3 sequences, less than 3.5% seen once. The sample comprised blood, either unsorted or a sorted T cell fraction (not recorded which). These receptors were collected from a male donor with ankylosing spondylitis or in good health (not recorded which).

This clonotype occurred many times. The chain is built from TRBV9 and TRBJ2-1, with D maybe TRBD2 (6 bases). The CDR3 consists of 15 residues. Trimming cost V 3 bases and J 9 bases, with 19 bases left between them. CDR1 is SGDLS and CDR2 is YYNGEE in the germline V gene. The DNA of the CDR3 is TGTGCCAGCAGCGCCGGGACTCCCATCCAGGGTGAGCAGTTCTTC. Translated: CASSAGTPIQGEQFF.

This clonotype qualifies as medium-sized. The chain combines TRBV9 with TRBJ2-7, with D perhaps TRBD1 (5 bases). CDR3 length: 14 amino acids. Looked up from germline, CDR1 is SGDLS and CDR2 is YYNGEE. Trimming left V 4 bases short and J 6 bases short, with 17 bases between. CDR3 DNA sequence: TGTGCCAGCAGCAGAACGACAGAAGGCCTCGAGCAGTACTTC. Protein product: CASSRTTEGLEQYF. The entire variable domain, with the rest obtained from reference TRBV9 and TRBJ2-7, is as follows: DSGVTQTPKHLITATGQRVTLRCSPRSGDLSVYWYQQSLDQGLQFLIQYYNGEERAKGNILERFSAQQFPDLHSELNLSSLELGDSALYFCASSRTTEGLEQYFGPGTRLTVT.